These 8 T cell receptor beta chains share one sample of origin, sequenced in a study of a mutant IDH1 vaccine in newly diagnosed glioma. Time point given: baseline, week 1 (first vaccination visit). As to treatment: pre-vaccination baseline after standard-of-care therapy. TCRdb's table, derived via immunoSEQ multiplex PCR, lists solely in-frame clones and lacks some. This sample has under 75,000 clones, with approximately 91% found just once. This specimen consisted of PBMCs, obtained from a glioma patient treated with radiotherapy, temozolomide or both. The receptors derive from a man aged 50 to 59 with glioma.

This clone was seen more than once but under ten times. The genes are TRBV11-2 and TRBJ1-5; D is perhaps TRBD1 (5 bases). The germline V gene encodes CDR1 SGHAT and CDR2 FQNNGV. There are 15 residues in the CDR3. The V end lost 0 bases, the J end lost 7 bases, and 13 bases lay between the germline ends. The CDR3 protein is CASSLDPAGNQPQHF. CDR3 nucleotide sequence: TGTGCCAGCAGCTTAGATCCGGCAGGGAACCAGCCCCAGCATTTT.

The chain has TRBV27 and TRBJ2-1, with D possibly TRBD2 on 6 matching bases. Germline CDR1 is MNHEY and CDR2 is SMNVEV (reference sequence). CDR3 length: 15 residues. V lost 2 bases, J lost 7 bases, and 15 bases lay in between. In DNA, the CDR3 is TGTGCCAGCAGTTTAGTAGCGGCCTTTCAGAATGAGCAGTTCTTC. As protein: CASSLVAAFQNEQFF.

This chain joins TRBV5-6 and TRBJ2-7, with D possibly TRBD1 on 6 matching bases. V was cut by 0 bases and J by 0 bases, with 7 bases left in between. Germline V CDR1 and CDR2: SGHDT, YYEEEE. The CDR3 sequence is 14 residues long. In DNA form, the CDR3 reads TGTGCCAGCAGCTTGGGGACAGCCTCCTACGAGCAGTACTTC. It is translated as CASSLGTASYEQYF.

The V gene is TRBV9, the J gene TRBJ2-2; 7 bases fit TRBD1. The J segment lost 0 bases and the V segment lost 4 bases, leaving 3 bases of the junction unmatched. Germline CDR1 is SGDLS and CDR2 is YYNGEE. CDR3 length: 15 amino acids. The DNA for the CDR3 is TGTGCCAGCAGCCCGGGACAGTCGAACACCGGGGAGCTGTTTTTT. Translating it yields CASSPGQSNTGELFF.

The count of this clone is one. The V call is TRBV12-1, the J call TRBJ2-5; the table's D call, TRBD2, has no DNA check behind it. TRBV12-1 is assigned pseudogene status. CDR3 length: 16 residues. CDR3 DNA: TGTGCCAGCAGCCCCTCTAGCGGGGGGTTAGGAGAGACCCAGTACTTC. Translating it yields CASSPSSGGLGETQYF.

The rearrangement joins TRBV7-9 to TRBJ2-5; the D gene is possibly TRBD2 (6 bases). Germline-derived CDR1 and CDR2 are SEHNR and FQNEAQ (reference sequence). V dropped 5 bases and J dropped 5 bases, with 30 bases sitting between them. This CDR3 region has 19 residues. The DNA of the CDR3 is TGTGCCAGCAGCCCAGACGCGGGCGTGCGGAGGGAGTTGAGGGAGACCCAGTACTTC. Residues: CASSPDAGVRRELRETQYF.

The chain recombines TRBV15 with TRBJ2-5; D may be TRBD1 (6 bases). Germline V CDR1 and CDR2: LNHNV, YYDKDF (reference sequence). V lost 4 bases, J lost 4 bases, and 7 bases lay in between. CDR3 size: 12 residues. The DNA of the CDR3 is TGTGCCACCAGCATCAGGGGAGAGACCCAGTACTTC. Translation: CATSIRGETQYF. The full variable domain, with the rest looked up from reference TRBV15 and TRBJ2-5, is DAMVIQNPRYQVTQFGKPVTLSCSQTLNHNVMYWYQQKSSQAPKLLFHYYDKDFNNEADTPDNFQSRRPNTSFCFLDIRSPGLGDTAMYLCATSIRGETQYFGPGTRLLVL.

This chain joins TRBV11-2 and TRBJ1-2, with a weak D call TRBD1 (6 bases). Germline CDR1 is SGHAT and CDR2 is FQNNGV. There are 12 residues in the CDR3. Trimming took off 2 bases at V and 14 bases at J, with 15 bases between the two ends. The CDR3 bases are TGTGCCAGCAGCTTAAGGAGTGGGGGGCAGACCTTC. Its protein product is CASSLRSGGQTF.